This T cell receptor beta chain was found in a study of immune heterogeneity within non-small cell lung tumors. Study-level background: Classification of the tumors gave several squamous cell carcinomas, approximately 10 non-squamous carcinomas and 1 not otherwise specified.

As regards this clonotype: Its matching antigen is unknown.

The TCR beta CDR3 region was amplified by multiplex PCR employing 32 V and 13 J primers. A single record per CDR3 protein comes from TCRdb applying MiXCR to the multiplex PCR reads. The data hold about 21,000 distinct CDR3 sequences, with 25% to 30% observed a single time. The authors used roughly 600 ng of bulk tumor genomic DNA per sample as template. Every primary tumor yielded several biopsies, spaced far apart, that were taken during surgery. The study enrolled patients with untreated, newly diagnosed non-small cell lung cancer who underwent curative surgery. Non-small cell lung cancer patients, newly diagnosed and having surgery with curative intent, served as donors. In germline, CDR1 is DFQATT, CDR2 SNEGSKA (reference sequence). V lost 1 base to trimming and J lost 5 bases; unmatched junction nucleotides: 8. The CDR3 totals 15 residues. The study's findings and limits: Between one patient and another, high-frequency T-cell receptor beta clonotypes were largely distinct. The study found identical dominant CDR3 beta clonotypes recurring across tumor sites within a patient, alongside site-unique high-frequency clones.

Sequenced input: lung tumor tissue. The chain couples TRBV20-1 to TRBJ2-1; TRBD2 matches at 7 bases. The clonotype originates from a man between 40 and 49 years old with non-small cell lung cancer. The CDR3 DNA reads TGCAGTGCTAGAGTGCGGGGGAGGGCAGACAATGAGCAGTTCTTC. Its protein is CSARVRGRADNEQFF.